These T cell receptor beta chains were read from a single sample in a study of OX40 agonist ivuxolimab in advanced cancers. Clones were sequenced by immunoSEQ multiplex PCR, and TCRdb holds only the in-frame ones, with some missing. Altogether more than 100,000 clones are present, approximately 94% being singletons, with the ten largest covering roughly 0.94%. The material was CD4+ or CD8+ T cells sorted from blood, obtained in a trial of the OX40 agonist ivuxolimab. The receptors stem from an adult with an advanced solid tumor such as melanoma, head and neck, liver or kidney cancer. Each CDR3 is given with its conserved first and last residue. The D gene is left open where the match is weak. Size is stated for part of the rows, as once, few or many counts, or as a class when the clone is expanded.

clone_size: -; j_call: TRBJ2-7; d_call: TRBD1; cdr3_length: 16; v_call: TRBV6-6; cdr3_aa: CASSYDRRRGLDEQYF; cdr3_nt: TGTGCCAGCAGTTATGATAGGCGCAGGGGGCTCGACGAGCAGTACTTC
clone_size: -; j_call: TRBJ2-3; d_call: TRBD2; cdr3_length: 18; v_call: TRBV5-1; cdr3_aa: CASSSSGTSGPPSDTQYF; cdr3_nt: TGCGCCAGCAGCTCCTCCGGGACTAGCGGGCCCCCCTCAGATACGCAGTATTTT
clone_size: -; j_call: TRBJ2-2; d_call: TRBD2; cdr3_length: 16; v_call: TRBV7-2; cdr3_aa: CASSPGGRGNTGELFF; cdr3_nt: TGTGCCAGCAGCCCAGGAGGGAGGGGTAACACCGGGGAGCTGTTTTTT
clone_size: -; j_call: TRBJ2-3; d_call: TRBD2; cdr3_length: 16; v_call: TRBV5-5; cdr3_aa: CASSLGASGGTDTQYF; cdr3_nt: TGTGCCAGCAGCTTGGGGGCTAGCGGGGGCACAGATACGCAGTATTTT
clone_size: -; j_call: TRBJ2-7; d_call: -; cdr3_length: 15; v_call: TRBV10-3; cdr3_aa: CAISEYRDFSYEQYF; cdr3_nt: TGTGCCATCAGTGAGTACCGGGACTTCTCCTACGAGCAGTACTTC
clone_size: -; j_call: TRBJ1-2; d_call: -; cdr3_length: 15; v_call: TRBV6-5; cdr3_aa: CASSPTFRWNYGYTF; cdr3_nt: TGTGCCAGCAGTCCCACCTTTAGGTGGAATTATGGCTACACCTTC
clone_size: -; j_call: TRBJ2-1; d_call: -; cdr3_length: 18; v_call: TRBV21-1; cdr3_aa: CASSKCVRGGKGLNEQFF; cdr3_nt: TGTGCCAGCAGCAAATGCGTCAGAGGGGGGAAGGGTTTGAATGAGCAGTTCTTC
clone_size: -; j_call: TRBJ1-2; d_call: -; cdr3_length: 11; v_call: TRBV6-6; cdr3_aa: CASHRHYGYTF; cdr3_nt: TGTGCCAGCCACAGGCACTATGGCTACACCTTC
clone_size: -; j_call: TRBJ1-2; d_call: TRBD1; cdr3_length: 14; v_call: TRBV18; cdr3_aa: CASSPQGAEAGYTF; cdr3_nt: TGTGCCAGCTCACCACAGGGGGCTGAGGCCGGCTACACCTTC
clone_size: -; j_call: TRBJ2-7; d_call: -; cdr3_length: 14; v_call: TRBV5-4; cdr3_aa: CASSPELASYEQYF; cdr3_nt: TGTGCCAGCAGCCCTGAGCTAGCCTCTTACGAGCAGTACTTC
clone_size: -; j_call: TRBJ2-3; d_call: TRBD2; cdr3_length: 14; v_call: TRBV28; cdr3_aa: CASSRGGSTDTQYF; cdr3_nt: TGTGCCAGCAGTCGCGGGGGAAGCACAGATACGCAGTATTTT
clone_size: -; j_call: TRBJ1-5; d_call: -; cdr3_length: 15; v_call: TRBV7-2; cdr3_aa: CASSLDLGLNQPQHF; cdr3_nt: TGTGCCAGCAGCTTAGACTTGGGGCTCAATCAGCCCCAGCATTTT
clone_size: once; j_call: TRBJ1-2; d_call: TRBD1; cdr3_length: 13; v_call: TRBV11-3; cdr3_aa: CASSLSGSGGFTF; cdr3_nt: TGTGCCAGCAGCTTAAGCGGGTCAGGGGGCTTCACCTTC
clone_size: -; j_call: TRBJ2-2; d_call: TRBD2; cdr3_length: 15; v_call: TRBV5-1; cdr3_aa: CASSLQRELSGELFF; cdr3_nt: TGCGCCAGCAGCTTGCAGCGGGAGCTCTCCGGGGAGCTGTTTTTT
clone_size: -; j_call: TRBJ1-2; d_call: -; cdr3_length: 15; v_call: TRBV27; cdr3_aa: CASSPHEGQRYGYTF; cdr3_nt: TGTGCCAGCAGTCCTCACGAGGGCCAGCGGTATGGCTACACCTTC
clone_size: -; j_call: TRBJ1-2; d_call: TRBD1; cdr3_length: 14; v_call: TRBV7-2; cdr3_aa: CASSLDRGGYGYTF; cdr3_nt: TGTGCCAGCAGCTTGGACAGGGGGGGCTATGGCTACACCTTC
clone_size: -; j_call: TRBJ1-3; d_call: -; cdr3_length: 14; v_call: TRBV5-4; cdr3_aa: CASSLGQGGNTIYF; cdr3_nt: TGTGCCAGCAGCTTAGGGCAGGGAGGAAACACCATATATTTT
clone_size: -; j_call: TRBJ1-5; d_call: -; cdr3_length: 15; v_call: TRBV7-8; cdr3_aa: CASSLAGRGNQPQHF; cdr3_nt: TGTGCCAGCAGCTTAGCGGGAAGAGGCAATCAGCCCCAGCATTTT
clone_size: -; j_call: TRBJ2-2; d_call: -; cdr3_length: 14; v_call: TRBV2; cdr3_aa: CASRSGQNTGELFF; cdr3_nt: TGTGCCAGCAGATCGGGACAAAACACCGGGGAGCTGTTTTTT
clone_size: -; j_call: TRBJ1-1; d_call: -; cdr3_length: 15; v_call: TRBV5-4; cdr3_aa: CASSLGSRVNTEAFF; cdr3_nt: TGTGCCAGCAGCCTGGGGTCTCGGGTGAACACTGAAGCTTTCTTT
clone_size: -; j_call: TRBJ1-1; d_call: -; cdr3_length: 14; v_call: TRBV9; cdr3_aa: CASSVGQTNANHFF; cdr3_nt: TGTGCCAGCAGCGTAGGCCAGACCAACGCCAACCACTTCTTT
clone_size: few; j_call: TRBJ2-7; d_call: TRBD2; cdr3_length: 15; v_call: TRBV6-5; cdr3_aa: CASSYSGSGGYEQYF; cdr3_nt: TGTGCCAGCAGTTACTCAGGAAGCGGGGGCTACGAGCAGTACTTC
clone_size: -; j_call: TRBJ2-3; d_call: -; cdr3_length: 14; v_call: TRBV5-1; cdr3_aa: CASSLNPGADTQYF; cdr3_nt: TGCGCCAGCAGTCTTAACCCGGGGGCAGATACGCAGTATTTT
clone_size: few; j_call: TRBJ1-3; d_call: -; cdr3_length: 15; v_call: TRBV15; cdr3_aa: CATSRGPGRRNTIYF; cdr3_nt: TGTGCCACCAGCAGGGGGCCAGGCCGGAGAAACACCATATATTTT
clone_size: -; j_call: TRBJ1-2; d_call: -; cdr3_length: 15; v_call: TRBV13; cdr3_aa: CASSLAGLPNYGYTF; cdr3_nt: TGTGCCAGCAGCTTAGCAGGGCTCCCTAACTATGGCTACACCTTC
clone_size: -; j_call: TRBJ2-7; d_call: -; cdr3_length: 14; v_call: TRBV6-5; cdr3_aa: CASSYSGHSYEQYF; cdr3_nt: TGTGCCAGCAGTTACTCGGGACACTCCTACGAGCAGTACTTC
clone_size: -; j_call: TRBJ2-2; d_call: -; cdr3_length: 19; v_call: TRBV4-3; cdr3_aa: CASSQAVVGPGQNTGELFF; cdr3_nt: TGCGCCAGCAGCCAAGCGGTGGTAGGGCCGGGCCAGAACACCGGGGAGCTGTTTTTT
clone_size: -; j_call: TRBJ1-5; d_call: TRBD1; cdr3_length: 14; v_call: TRBV19; cdr3_aa: CASNRDRGNQPQHF; cdr3_nt: TGTGCCAGTAACAGGGACAGGGGGAATCAGCCCCAGCATTTT
clone_size: -; j_call: TRBJ1-2; d_call: -; cdr3_length: 14; v_call: TRBV4-1; cdr3_aa: CASSDPARGLGYTF; cdr3_nt: TGCGCCAGCAGCGACCCCGCGCGGGGGTTGGGCTACACCTTC
clone_size: -; j_call: TRBJ2-1; d_call: -; cdr3_length: 18; v_call: TRBV7-9; cdr3_aa: CASSLDALDRWIHHEQFF; cdr3_nt: TGTGCCAGCAGCCTAGACGCCCTAGACAGGTGGATTCATCATGAGCAGTTCTTC
clone_size: -; j_call: TRBJ1-4; d_call: -; cdr3_length: 15; v_call: TRBV30; cdr3_aa: CAWTTVKTTNEKLFF; cdr3_nt: TGTGCCTGGACGACAGTAAAGACAACTAATGAAAAACTGTTTTTT
clone_size: few; j_call: TRBJ2-5; d_call: -; cdr3_length: 10; v_call: TRBV29-1; cdr3_aa: CSAGIETQYF; cdr3_nt: TGCAGCGCGGGTATAGAGACCCAGTACTTC
clone_size: -; j_call: TRBJ1-5; d_call: -; cdr3_length: 15; v_call: TRBV7-1; cdr3_aa: CASSLDGYFNQPQHF; cdr3_nt: TGTGCCAGCAGCTTAGACGGGTACTTCAATCAGCCCCAGCATTTT
clone_size: once; j_call: TRBJ2-7; d_call: -; cdr3_length: 15; v_call: TRBV27; cdr3_aa: CASSSPFGSSYEQYF; cdr3_nt: TGTGCCAGCAGTTCGCCATTCGGGAGTTCCTACGAGCAGTACTTC
clone_size: -; j_call: TRBJ1-4; d_call: -; cdr3_length: 14; v_call: TRBV29-1; cdr3_aa: CSVSQGGTNEKLFF; cdr3_nt: TGCAGCGTTTCTCAAGGGGGAACTAATGAAAAACTGTTTTTT
clone_size: -; j_call: TRBJ2-7; d_call: TRBD1; cdr3_length: 14; v_call: TRBV5-1; cdr3_aa: CASSLGQGADEQYF; cdr3_nt: TGCGCCAGCAGCTTGGGACAGGGGGCGGACGAGCAGTACTTC
clone_size: -; j_call: TRBJ1-1; d_call: -; cdr3_length: 15; v_call: TRBV11-2; cdr3_aa: CASSLFGGSNTEAFF; cdr3_nt: TGTGCCAGCAGCTTATTTGGGGGGTCCAACACTGAAGCTTTCTTT
clone_size: -; j_call: TRBJ1-1; d_call: TRBD1; cdr3_length: 17; v_call: TRBV4-3; cdr3_aa: CASSQEPPLQGKGVAFF; cdr3_nt: TGCGCCAGCAGCCAAGAGCCCCCACTACAGGGGAAAGGAGTAGCTTTCTTT
clone_size: -; j_call: TRBJ2-3; d_call: TRBD1; cdr3_length: 16; v_call: TRBV18; cdr3_aa: CASSIKGQGSTDTQYF; cdr3_nt: TGTGCCAGCTCGATCAAGGGACAGGGTAGCACAGATACGCAGTATTTT
clone_size: -; j_call: TRBJ2-3; d_call: TRBD2; cdr3_length: 15; v_call: TRBV28; cdr3_aa: CASSLSGRASDTQYF; cdr3_nt: TGTGCCAGCAGTCTTAGCGGGAGGGCCTCAGATACGCAGTATTTT
clone_size: -; j_call: TRBJ2-1; d_call: -; cdr3_length: 10; v_call: TRBV20-1; cdr3_aa: CSAQPGAGFF; cdr3_nt: TGCAGTGCTCAACCGGGGGCAGGGTTCTTC
clone_size: -; j_call: TRBJ1-5; d_call: TRBD1; cdr3_length: 15; v_call: TRBV19; cdr3_aa: CASKRDRADNQPQHF; cdr3_nt: TGTGCCAGTAAACGGGACAGGGCTGACAATCAGCCCCAGCATTTT
clone_size: -; j_call: TRBJ2-1; d_call: -; cdr3_length: 16; v_call: TRBV5-1; cdr3_aa: CASSSSSVRSYNEQFF; cdr3_nt: TGCGCCAGCAGCTCTTCTAGCGTACGCTCCTACAATGAGCAGTTCTTC
clone_size: once; j_call: TRBJ2-5; d_call: TRBD1; cdr3_length: 13; v_call: TRBV11-1; cdr3_aa: CASSGDRVETQYF; cdr3_nt: TGTGCCAGCAGCGGGGACAGGGTGGAGACCCAGTACTTC
clone_size: few; j_call: TRBJ1-5; d_call: -; cdr3_length: 12; v_call: TRBV7-9; cdr3_aa: CASSFSNQPQHF; cdr3_nt: TGTGCCAGCAGCTTCAGCAATCAGCCCCAGCATTTT
clone_size: -; j_call: TRBJ1-5; d_call: TRBD1; cdr3_length: 14; v_call: TRBV6-5; cdr3_aa: CASSKGARDQPQHF; cdr3_nt: TGTGCCAGCAGTAAGGGGGCAAGAGATCAGCCCCAGCATTTT
clone_size: -; j_call: TRBJ2-1; d_call: TRBD2; cdr3_length: 15; v_call: TRBV7-8; cdr3_aa: CASSGQAGIYNEQFF; cdr3_nt: TGTGCCAGCAGCGGACAAGCGGGGATTTACAATGAGCAGTTCTTC
clone_size: -; j_call: TRBJ1-1; d_call: -; cdr3_length: 15; v_call: TRBV5-4; cdr3_aa: CASSLDLSPNTEAFF; cdr3_nt: TGTGCCAGCAGCTTGGATCTATCCCCGAACACTGAAGCTTTCTTT
clone_size: few; j_call: TRBJ1-5; d_call: TRBD1; cdr3_length: 15; v_call: TRBV9; cdr3_aa: CASSSGQGSNQPQHF; cdr3_nt: TGTGCCAGCAGCAGCGGACAGGGGAGCAATCAGCCCCAGCATTTT
clone_size: -; j_call: TRBJ2-5; d_call: TRBD1; cdr3_length: 16; v_call: TRBV5-1; cdr3_aa: CASSLYWSGGEETQYF; cdr3_nt: TGCGCCAGCAGCTTGTACTGGTCAGGGGGCGAAGAGACCCAGTACTTC
clone_size: -; j_call: TRBJ2-7; d_call: TRBD1; cdr3_length: 13; v_call: TRBV2; cdr3_aa: CASTGTAPYEQYF; cdr3_nt: TGTGCCAGCACCGGGACAGCTCCCTACGAGCAGTACTTC
clone_size: -; j_call: TRBJ2-7; d_call: -; cdr3_length: 15; v_call: TRBV7-2; cdr3_aa: CASSLGQILSYEQYF; cdr3_nt: TGTGCCAGCAGCTTAGGACAGATCCTCTCCTACGAGCAGTACTTC
clone_size: -; j_call: TRBJ1-1; d_call: -; cdr3_length: 14; v_call: TRBV6-1; cdr3_aa: CASSGSRAGTEAFF; cdr3_nt: TGTGCCAGCAGTGGGTCCAGGGCAGGCACTGAAGCTTTCTTT